Sequencing of this T cell receptor (beta chain) was carried out in a study of identical twins. TCRdb re-called the 5' RACE reads with MiXCR, one entry per CDR3 protein. The sample lists 1.5 million to 2 million distinct CDR3 sequences, under 35% occurring once. V was shortened by 6 bases and J by 3 bases, with 6 bases between the two germline ends. Germline loops: CDR1 SGHDN, CDR2 FVKESK. The CDR3 spans 13 residues. This clonotype was observed a handful of times. The chain links TRBV14 to TRBJ1-6; D gene ambiguous. This sequence originates from a newborn girl in good health. The sequenced material came from cord blood. DNA of the CDR3: TGTGCCAGCAGACAGTTCTATAATTCACCCCTCCACTTT. As protein: CASRQFYNSPLHF. Variable domain in full (rest from reference TRBV14 and TRBJ1-6): EAGVTQFPSHSVIEKGQTVTLRCDPISGHDNLYWYRRVMGKEIKFLLHFVKESKQDESGMPNNRFLAERTGGTYSTLKVQPAELEDSGVYFCASRQFYNSPLHFGNGTRLTVT.